Sequencing of this TCR beta chain was carried out in a study of cytomegalovirus exposure and HLA in healthy donors. This clone was observed a few times. Germline V gives CDR1 LNHDA, CDR2 SQIVND (reference sequence). V was shortened by 3 bases and J by 4 bases, with 10 bases between the two germline ends. The CDR3 is 15 residues long. The PCR was carried out with 60 Vbeta primers and 13 Jbeta primers. Under the authors' procedure: In a later analysis, of 80 million or so unique beta chains, approximately 10 million appeared in at least two donors. TCRdb keeps only in-frame clones here, not all; method: immunoSEQ multiplex PCR. V and J calls and clone size are copied from that table; D and trimming were computed from the DNA. The sample includes approximately 130,000 clones, more than 80% of them seen just once.

Material for sequencing was PBMCs. This TCR was recovered from a man aged 35 to 55 in good health and CMV-seronegative. The J gene is TRBJ2-6, the V gene TRBV19; D possibly corresponds to TRBD1 (6 bases). CDR3 in DNA: TGTGCCAGTAGTATTACAGGGTCCGGGGCCAACGTCCTGACTTTC. Translating gives CASSITGSGANVLTF.